What follows are 16 T cell receptor beta chains derived from one specimen sequenced in a study of Graves' ophthalmopathy and Graves' hyperthyroidism. Researchers took RNA transcripts and amplified TCR beta CDR3 regions from them. After a first-round RT-PCR with HTBI primers, a second-round multiplex PCR was run. Via MiXCR, TCRdb re-called the multiplex PCR reads, giving one row per CDR3 protein. This table has a few hundred thousand distinct CDR3 sequences, roughly 17% appearing once. The material sequenced was peripheral blood. The source of these receptors is an adult woman with stable Graves' hyperthyroidism.

This clonotype showed up many times. CDR3 DNA: TGTGCCAGCAGTGAAGGATTACTTGGGTACGAGCAGTACTTC. Translated: CASSEGLLGYEQYF. The genes are TRBV6-1 and TRBJ2-7; D gene uncertain. This CDR3 has 14 residues. Germline V CDR1 and CDR2: MNHNS, SASEGT. With 1 base removed from V and 4 bases from J, the gap between germline ends came to 11 bases.

This clonotype came up once. A much larger clonotype is one base distant, so this may be a read error. This chain links TRBV12-3 or TRBV12-4 with TRBJ1-2, with 9 positions matching TRBD1. CDR3 size: 16 residues. Trimming cost V 3 bases and J 0 bases; bases outside gene matches: 5. The CDR3 nucleotides read TGTGCCAGCAGTTTCTTCGGGGACAGGGCTAACTATGGCTACACCTTC. As protein: CASSFFGDRANYGYTF.

This clonotype was counted ten times or more. The chain employs TRBV6-1 and TRBJ2-5; no firm D call. V lost 1 base, J lost 1 base, and 4 bases lay in between. The germline CDR1 and CDR2 sequences are MNHNS and SASEGT. The CDR3 runs to 13 residues. The DNA for the CDR3 is TGTGCCAGCAGTGAAGGCATCCAAGAGACCCAGTACTTC. Encoded protein: CASSEGIQETQYF.

The chain employs TRBV7-9 and TRBJ2-7, with D perhaps TRBD2 (5 bases). Per the germline V gene, CDR1 is SEHNR and CDR2 is FQNEAQ (reference sequence). V dropped 0 bases and J dropped 6 bases, with 9 bases sitting between them. CDR3 length equals 13 residues. CDR3 nucleotide sequence: TGTGCCAGCAGCTTAGCGCGGGCGCCCGAGCAGTACTTC. This encodes CASSLARAPEQYF.

This clonotype appeared many times. V is TRBV15 and J is TRBJ1-1; 9 bases line up with TRBD1. V shed 3 bases, J shed 7 bases, and the junction held 6 bases outside the gene matches. Germline V lookup: CDR1 LNHNV, CDR2 YYDKDF (reference sequence). The CDR3 runs to 14 residues. CDR3 residues: CATSRTGGGSEAFF. DNA of the CDR3: TGTGCCACCAGCAGGACAGGGGGAGGGAGTGAAGCTTTCTTT.

This clonotype has a count of ten or more. The rearrangement links TRBV6-1 to TRBJ1-1; tentative D call: TRBD1 (5 bases). Germline loops: CDR1 MNHNS, CDR2 SASEGT. The CDR3 has 12 residues. V was clipped by 6 bases and J by 7 bases, with 12 bases between them. For the CDR3, the DNA is TGTGCCAGCAGCCCTGGGGCCGTTGAAGCTTTCTTT. Its protein is CASSPGAVEAFF.

At least ten counts were recorded for this clonotype. This may stem from a read error, because a much larger clone lies one nucleotide away. This chain links TRBV12-3 or TRBV12-4 with TRBJ2-4; D possibly corresponds to TRBD1 (5 bases). CDR3 length: 12 amino acids. CDR3 nucleotides: TGTGCCAGCCAGGAAGGCCTGGACATTAAGTACTTC. Its protein product is CASQEGLDIKYF.

This clonotype has more than one count but fewer than ten. This may come from a read error, since a much larger clone is one base off. The gene calls are TRBV6-1 and TRBJ2-5; no clear D. This CDR3 is built from 11 residues. Looked up from germline, CDR1 is MNHNS and CDR2 is SASEGT. Trimming removed 4 bases at V and 7 bases at J, with 7 bases between. The CDR3 DNA follows: TGTGCCAGCAGTGGGGAAGGGACCCAGTACTTC. Protein: CASSGEGTQYF.

This clonotype showed up many times. The chain recombines TRBV6-1 with TRBJ1-2; 8 nucleotides line up with TRBD1. The CDR3 spans 14 residues. With V trimmed by 5 bases and J by 4 bases, 6 bases remained unmatched. The germline CDR1 and CDR2 sequences are MNHNS and SASEGT. CDR3 sequence reads: CASSPGQAIYGYTF. In DNA, the CDR3 is TGTGCCAGCAGTCCGGGACAGGCGATCTATGGCTACACCTTC.

Note on this clonotype: Possible read error: a much larger clone is one base away. This sequence joins TRBV7-3 and TRBJ1-1; the D is unclear. Germline assignment: CDR1 SGHTA and CDR2 FQGTGA. CDR3 length: 13 residues. The CDR3 sequence is CASSRAENTEACF. CDR3 in DNA: TGTGCCAGCAGCCGGGCAGAGAACACTGAAGCTTGCTTT.

The chain has TRBV5-5 and TRBJ2-7; TRBD1 is a possible D gene (6 bases). The CDR3 length is 13 residues. Germline V gives CDR1 SGHKS, CDR2 YYEKEE (reference sequence). The ends were cut back, 4 bases at V and 3 bases at J, with 11 bases in the middle. The CDR3 region is CASSRRQDYEQYF. The CDR3 coding sequence is TGTGCCAGCAGCCGCCGACAGGACTACGAGCAGTACTTC.

The chain recombines TRBV9 with TRBJ1-5; the match to TRBD1 covers 8 bases. The CDR3 is made up of 18 amino acids. Looked up from germline, CDR1 is SGDLS and CDR2 is YYNGEE. V dropped 0 bases and J dropped 0; count of bases not matched to a gene: 8. CDR3 sequence: CASSVDETGDHSNQPQHF. CDR3 DNA sequence: TGTGCCAGCAGCGTAGACGAGACAGGGGATCATAGCAATCAGCCCCAGCATTTT. The whole variable domain, filled in from reference TRBV9 and TRBJ1-5, reads DSGVTQTPKHLITATGQRVTLRCSPRSGDLSVYWYQQSLDQGLQFLIQYYNGEERAKGNILERFSAQQFPDLHSELNLSSLELGDSALYFCASSVDETGDHSNQPQHFGDGTRLSIL.

In DNA, the CDR3 is TGTGCCAGCAGTTACTCGACAGGGTTCTCAGGACAGCCCCAGCATTTT. Its protein product is CASSYSTGFSGQPQHF. This chain joins TRBV6-5 and TRBJ1-5, with TRBD1 matching over 7 bases. With V trimmed by 0 bases and J by 7 bases, 9 bases remained unmatched. The CDR3 length is 16 residues. Germline-derived CDR1 and CDR2 are MNHEY and SVGAGI.

This clonotype has ten or more counts. This chain links TRBV11-1 with TRBJ2-7; 15 bases align to TRBD2. Looked up from germline, CDR1 is SGHAT and CDR2 is FQDESV (reference sequence). CDR3 length equals 19 residues. Unmatched junction bases numbered 9, after V lost 0 bases and J lost 3 bases. As DNA, the CDR3 is TGTGCCAGCAGCTTAGCCGGACTAGCGGGAGGGGGTCATGGCTACGAGCAGTACTTC. This codes for CASSLAGLAGGGHGYEQYF.

J is TRBJ1-2 and V is TRBV6-2 or TRBV6-3; 10 bases map to TRBD1. The CDR3 spans 15 residues. In germline, CDR1 is MNHEY, CDR2 SVGEGT. After removal of 1 base from V and 3 bases from J, the junction contained 2 bases not matched to a gene. The CDR3 DNA reads TGTGCCAGCAGTTACTTCGGGACAGGGGACTATGGCTACACCTTC. Translating gives CASSYFGTGDYGYTF.

Ten or more counts support this clonotype. One junction end does not reproduce the germline sequence, and a read error may be involved. The chain joins TRBV6-1 to TRBJ2-2; 7 nucleotides match TRBD1. CDR3 length: 15 residues. The germline gives CDR1 MNHNS, CDR2 SASEGT. CDR3 bases: TGTGCCAGCAGGCCCCGGGACAGAGGGCCCGGAGAGCTGTTTTTT. Translated: CASRPRDRGPGELFF.